Listed here is a single TCR beta chain. This sample was taken from a study of OX40 agonist ivuxolimab in advanced cancers. The CDR3 sequence is 13 residues long. The V end was cut by 5 bases, the J end by 1 base, with 8 bases between. CDR1 and CDR2 (germline): LNHDA, SQIVND (reference sequence). Assay: immunoSEQ multiplex PCR; the TCRdb copy retains only in-frame clones and omits some. The data contain under 80,000 clones, 85% to 90% of them singletons. The V gene is TRBV19, the J gene TRBJ2-5; no clear D gene. The source was CD4+ or CD8+ T cells sorted from blood, collected in a trial of the OX40 agonist ivuxolimab. The source is an adult with an advanced solid tumor such as melanoma, head and neck, liver or kidney cancer. The CDR3 DNA reads TGTGCCAGTAGTTTAGGGTCCCAAGAGACCCAGTACTTC. Its protein is CASSLGSQETQYF. Drawing the rest from reference TRBV19 and TRBJ2-5, the complete variable domain is DGGITQSPKYLFRKEGQNVTLSCEQNLNHDAMYWYRQDPGQGLRLIYYSQIVNDFQKGDIAEGYSVSREKKESFPLTVTSAQKNPTAFYLCASSLGSQETQYFGPGTRLLVL.